Here is one TCR beta chain with its context. The data derive from a study of shared clonotypes between healthy human individuals. Sequencing was performed with immunoSEQ multiplex PCR; in TCRdb, only in-frame clones are kept and a portion is missing. The data show 1,500,000 or so clones, roughly 96% seen once. The CDR3 loop spans 15 amino acids. Trimming took off 8 bases at V and 9 bases at J, with 23 bases between the two ends. The germline V gene encodes CDR1 MNHEY and CDR2 SMNVEV (reference sequence). The TCR was taken from a man aged 25-45 years in good health. The chain carries TRBV27 and TRBJ2-1; possibly TRBD2 for D (6 bases). The sample consisted of naive CD4+ T cells sorted from blood. Subset in this sample: CD45RA+ positively selected. The CDR3 bases are TGTGCCAGCGCCGTTGGGGCTCTAGCGTCTGGTGAGCAGTTCTTC. The encoded protein is CASAVGALASGEQFF.